A selection of T cell receptor beta chains follows, all from one sample in a study of T cell responses to AZD1222 COVID-19 vaccine. This table comes from immunoSEQ multiplex PCR, and its TCRdb copy is limited to in-frame clones, with some not included. Of 160,000 or so clones in the sample, just over 90% are singletons; the top ten hold about 4%. The sample in question was peripheral blood, obtained on day 0 of MenACWY control vaccination. These receptors originate from an adult in good health. The conserved cysteine and the conserved F or W are not part of the CDR3 here. The size field is filled for only some rows; it gives once, few, many or a size class.

v_call clone_size cdr3_aa
TRBV21-1 - ASSNGQISDEQY
TRBV7-9 - ASSLGLPGETEAF
TRBV3-1/TRBV3-2 once ASSQGKHRNYEQY
TRBV7-9 - ASSLTTGTGYEKLF
TRBV2 - ASRPGRATEAF
TRBV2 few ASSDSVYGYT
TRBV2 - ASWTGAYNEQF
TRBV24-1 - ATSDPSKTNEKLF
TRBV9 - ASSVTAGGSEAF
TRBV3-1/TRBV3-2 - ASSPTSGSYEQY
TRBV9 - ASSSRSGGFMNTEAF
TRBV30 - AWSVKGPGYGYT
TRBV28 - ASSGTGQSNQPQH
TRBV28 - ASTLTGTTGNTIY
TRBV15 once ATSRDGGRDLSSYNSPLH
TRBV5-1 - ASSPLAGGKADTQY
TRBV5-1 - ASSLGTGSSYEQY
TRBV11-3 - ASSFTGTSTAYEQY